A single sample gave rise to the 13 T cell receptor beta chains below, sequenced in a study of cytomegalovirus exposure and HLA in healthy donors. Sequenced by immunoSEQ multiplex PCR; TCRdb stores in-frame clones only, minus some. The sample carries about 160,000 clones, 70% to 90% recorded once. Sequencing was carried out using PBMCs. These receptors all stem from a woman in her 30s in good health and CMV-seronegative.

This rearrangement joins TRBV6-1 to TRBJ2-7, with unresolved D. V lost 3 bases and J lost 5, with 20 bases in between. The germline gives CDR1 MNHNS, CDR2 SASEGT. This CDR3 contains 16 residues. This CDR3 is CASSEARPPQGHEQYF. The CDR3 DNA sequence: TGTGCCAGCAGTGAGGCAAGGCCCCCCCAAGGCCACGAGCAGTACTTC.

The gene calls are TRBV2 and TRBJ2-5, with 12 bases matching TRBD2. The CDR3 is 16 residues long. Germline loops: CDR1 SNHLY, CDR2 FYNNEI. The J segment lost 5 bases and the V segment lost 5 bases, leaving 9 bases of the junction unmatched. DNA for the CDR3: TGTGCCAGCAGTCGGGATGCTAGCGGGGGGGCCGAGACCCAGTACTTC. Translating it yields CASSRDASGGAETQYF.

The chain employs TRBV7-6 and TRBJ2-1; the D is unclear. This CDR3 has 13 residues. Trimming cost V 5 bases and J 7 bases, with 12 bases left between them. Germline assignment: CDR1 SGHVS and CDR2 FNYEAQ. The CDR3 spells CASSAYPLNEQFF. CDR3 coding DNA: TGTGCCAGCAGCGCCTACCCCCTGAATGAGCAGTTCTTC.

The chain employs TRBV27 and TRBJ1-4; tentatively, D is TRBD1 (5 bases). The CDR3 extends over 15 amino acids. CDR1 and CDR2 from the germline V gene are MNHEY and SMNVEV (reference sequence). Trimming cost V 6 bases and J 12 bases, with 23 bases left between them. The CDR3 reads CASSTFPSQATELFF. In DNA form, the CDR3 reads TGTGCCAGCAGCACATTCCCCTCACAGGCGACAGAACTGTTTTTT.

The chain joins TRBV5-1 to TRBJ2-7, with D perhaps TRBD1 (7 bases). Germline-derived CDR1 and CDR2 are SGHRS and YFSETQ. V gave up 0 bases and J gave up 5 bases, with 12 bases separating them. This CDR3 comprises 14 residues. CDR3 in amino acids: CASSLAQGEDEQYF. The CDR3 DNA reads TGCGCCAGCAGCTTGGCTCAGGGGGAGGACGAGCAGTACTTC.

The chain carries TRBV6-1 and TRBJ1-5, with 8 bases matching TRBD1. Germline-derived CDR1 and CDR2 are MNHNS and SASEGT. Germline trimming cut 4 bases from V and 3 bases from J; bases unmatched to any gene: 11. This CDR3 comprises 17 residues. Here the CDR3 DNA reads TGTGCCAGCAGTGCCGGACAGGGAGGACCCCCCAATCAGCCCCAGCATTTT. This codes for CASSAGQGGPPNQPQHF.

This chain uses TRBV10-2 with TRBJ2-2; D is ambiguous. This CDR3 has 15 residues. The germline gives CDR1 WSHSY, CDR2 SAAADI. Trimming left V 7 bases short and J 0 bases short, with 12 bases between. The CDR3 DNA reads TGCGCCAGCAATCTCTTCCCAGCGAACACCGGGGAGCTGTTTTTT. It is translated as CASNLFPANTGELFF.

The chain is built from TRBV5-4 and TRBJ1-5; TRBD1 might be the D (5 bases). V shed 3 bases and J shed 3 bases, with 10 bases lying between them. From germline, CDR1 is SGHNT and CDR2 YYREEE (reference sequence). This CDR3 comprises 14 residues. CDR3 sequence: CASSWGPSNQPQHF. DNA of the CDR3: TGTGCCAGCAGCTGGGGACCGTCCAATCAGCCCCAGCATTTT.

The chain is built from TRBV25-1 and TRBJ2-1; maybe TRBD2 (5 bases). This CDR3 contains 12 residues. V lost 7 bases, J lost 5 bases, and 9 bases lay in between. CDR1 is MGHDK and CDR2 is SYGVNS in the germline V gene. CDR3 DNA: TGTGCCAGCACCGGACTGAACAATGAGCAGTTCTTC. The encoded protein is CASTGLNNEQFF.

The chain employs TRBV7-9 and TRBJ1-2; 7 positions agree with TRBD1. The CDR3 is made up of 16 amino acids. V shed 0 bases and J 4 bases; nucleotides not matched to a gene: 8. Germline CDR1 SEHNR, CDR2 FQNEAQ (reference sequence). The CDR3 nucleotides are TGTGCCAGCAGCTTAGCGTCTACAGGGGACGGCTATGGCTACACCTTC. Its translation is CASSLASTGDGYGYTF.

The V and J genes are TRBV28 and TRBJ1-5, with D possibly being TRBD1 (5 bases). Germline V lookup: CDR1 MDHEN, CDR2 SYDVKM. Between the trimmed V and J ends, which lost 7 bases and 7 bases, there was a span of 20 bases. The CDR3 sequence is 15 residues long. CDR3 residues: CASTKPPVTDQPQHF. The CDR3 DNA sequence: TGTGCCAGCACCAAACCCCCGGTGACAGACCAGCCCCAGCATTTT.

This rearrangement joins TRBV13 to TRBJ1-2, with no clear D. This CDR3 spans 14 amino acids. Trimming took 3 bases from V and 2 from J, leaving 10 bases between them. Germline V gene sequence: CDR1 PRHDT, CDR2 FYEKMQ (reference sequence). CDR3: CASSFWGGNYGYTF. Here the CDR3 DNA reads TGTGCCAGCAGCTTCTGGGGAGGAAACTATGGCTACACCTTC.

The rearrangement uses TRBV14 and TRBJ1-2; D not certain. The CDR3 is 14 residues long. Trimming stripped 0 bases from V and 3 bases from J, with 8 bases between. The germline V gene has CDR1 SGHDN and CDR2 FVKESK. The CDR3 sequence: CASSQDLRDYGYTF. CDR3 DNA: TGTGCCAGCAGCCAAGATCTGAGGGACTATGGCTACACCTTC.